This record looks at one TCR beta chain sequence and its context. These data come from a study of blood T cell repertoires in COVID-19. Study-level information: PBMCs, B-cell-depleted T cells, or T cells were the source of the cDNA or gDNA that made up the material.

Original data processing: Quantification of nucleated cells was approximated via reference gene primer amplification. Some clones are missing from TCRdb's copy, which holds only in-frame ones; the method was immunoSEQ multiplex PCR. Clonal size and the V and J genes are those of that table, whereas D and trimming came from the DNA. The sample gives 250,000 to 300,000 clones, 88% of which show up once; roughly 10% is in the top ten. One Seattle source followed patients from active infection through their disease course. The CDR3 loop spans 14 amino acids. V lost 1 base to trimming and J lost 0 bases, with 7 bases between them. Germline CDR1 GTSNPN, CDR2 SVGIG (reference sequence).

This TCR was recovered from a woman aged 70-85 years with COVID-19, enrolled during active disease. Source material: peripheral blood. V usage is TRBV30 and J usage is TRBJ1-3; D is uncertain. The CDR3 DNA is TGTGCCTGGAGTGGGACTTACTCTGGAAACACCATATATTTT. Its protein product is CAWSGTYSGNTIYF.